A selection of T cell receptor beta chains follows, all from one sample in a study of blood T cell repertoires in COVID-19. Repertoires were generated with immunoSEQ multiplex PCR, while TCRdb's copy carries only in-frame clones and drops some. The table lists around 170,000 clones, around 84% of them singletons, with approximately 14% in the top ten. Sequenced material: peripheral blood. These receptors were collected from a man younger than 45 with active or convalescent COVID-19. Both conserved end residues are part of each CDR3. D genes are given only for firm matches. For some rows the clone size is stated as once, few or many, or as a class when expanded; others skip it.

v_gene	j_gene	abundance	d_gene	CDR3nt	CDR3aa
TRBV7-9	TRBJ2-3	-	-	TGTGCCAGCAGCTTCGCGGCAGGGGCGGGCACAGATACGCAGTATTTT	CASSFAAGAGTDTQYF
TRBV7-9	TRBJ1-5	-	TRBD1	TGTGCCAGCAGCCGGACAGGGAATAGCAATCAGCCCCAGCATTTT	CASSRTGNSNQPQHF
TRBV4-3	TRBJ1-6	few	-	TGCGCCAGCAGCCAAGATGTCCCGAGGGCAGGCGGAAATTCACCCCTCCACTTT	CASSQDVPRAGGNSPLHF
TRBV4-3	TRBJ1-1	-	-	TGCGCCAGCAGCCAAGATCCGGCAGGGCGCACTGAAGCTTTCTTT	CASSQDPAGRTEAFF
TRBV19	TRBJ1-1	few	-	TGTGCCAGTAGTGTACAGGGACGGGGCACTGAAGCTTTCTTT	CASSVQGRGTEAFF
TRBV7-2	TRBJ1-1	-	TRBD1	TGTGCCAGCAGCCTAGGGAGACAGGGGGTAGTAACTGAAGCTTTCTTT	CASSLGRQGVVTEAFF
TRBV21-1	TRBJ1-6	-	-	TGTGCCAGCGCCGTGGTCCCCCGTCACCCCGGCTCCTATAATTCACCCCTCCACTTT	CASAVVPRHPGSYNSPLHF
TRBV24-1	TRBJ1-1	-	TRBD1	TGTGCCACCAGTGCGGGGACAGGGGGCACGAACACTGAAGCTTTCTTT	CATSAGTGGTNTEAFF
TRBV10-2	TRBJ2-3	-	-	TGCGCCAGCAGTGACGCGGAAGCTTCCACAGATACGCAGTATTTT	CASSDAEASTDTQYF
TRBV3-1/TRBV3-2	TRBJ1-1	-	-	TGTGCCAGCAGCCTGTCACACGTGAACACTGAAGCTTTCTTT	CASSLSHVNTEAFF
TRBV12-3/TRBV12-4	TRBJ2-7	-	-	TGTGCCAGCAGTTTTCAGGCCACCTACGAGCAGTACTTC	CASSFQATYEQYF
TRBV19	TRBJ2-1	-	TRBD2	TGTGCCAGTAGTACGTTAGCGGGGGGGCTCTACAATGAGCAGTTCTTC	CASSTLAGGLYNEQFF
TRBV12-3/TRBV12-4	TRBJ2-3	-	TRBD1	TGTGCCAGCAAGGGGGCGCGCACAGATACGCAGTATTTT	CASKGARTDTQYF
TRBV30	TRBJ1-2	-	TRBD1	TGTGCCTCGGACAGGCAAAATTCGGATGGCTACACCTTC	CASDRQNSDGYTF
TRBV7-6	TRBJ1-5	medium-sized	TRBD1	TGTGCCAGCAGTCCGACAGGGGCCCCTAGCAATCAGCCCCAGCATTTT	CASSPTGAPSNQPQHF
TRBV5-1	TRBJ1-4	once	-	TGCGCCAGCAGCTGGGACCCGGGGGCTAATGAAAAACTGTTTTTT	CASSWDPGANEKLFF
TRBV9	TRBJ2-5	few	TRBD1	TGTGCCAGCAGCGTAGGACAGGGAGTCGAAGAGACCCAGTACTTC	CASSVGQGVEETQYF
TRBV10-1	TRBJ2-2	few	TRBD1	TGCGCCAGCAGTGACCCCGGACAGGGTTTCACCGGGGAGCTGTTTTTT	CASSDPGQGFTGELFF
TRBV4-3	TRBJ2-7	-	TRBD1	TGCGCCAGCAATGAGGACAGGACAGCCTACGAGCAGTACTTC	CASNEDRTAYEQYF
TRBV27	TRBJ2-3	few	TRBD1	TGTGCCAGCAGTCCGCAGGGGGCGGGAACAGATACGCAGTATTTT	CASSPQGAGTDTQYF
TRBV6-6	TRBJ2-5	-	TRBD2	TGTGCCAGCACCCAATCTAGCGGGGGAAGGGAGACCCAGTACTTC	CASTQSSGGRETQYF
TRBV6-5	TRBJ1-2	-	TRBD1	TGTGCCAGCAGTTACTCGGCACAGGGGATCTATGGCTACACCTTC	CASSYSAQGIYGYTF
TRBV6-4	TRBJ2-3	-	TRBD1	TGTGCCAGCAGTGCGGGGGACAGGGCCGCAGATACGCAGTATTTT	CASSAGDRAADTQYF
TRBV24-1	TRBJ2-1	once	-	TGTGCCACCAGTGATCTGAGCCGGGAGCAGTTCTTC	CATSDLSREQFF
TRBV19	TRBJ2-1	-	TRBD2	TGTGCCAGTAGGGATCAGGGACTAGCGGCCTTAGGGCAGTTCTTC	CASRDQGLAALGQFF
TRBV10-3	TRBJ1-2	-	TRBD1	TGTGCCATCAGTCGGGGACAGGACTCGGGGACAGGCTACACCTTC	CAISRGQDSGTGYTF
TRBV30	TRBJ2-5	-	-	TGTGCCTGGGGTGGAGGCCCTCAAGAGACCCAGTACTTC	CAWGGGPQETQYF
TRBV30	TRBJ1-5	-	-	TGTGCCTGGACCCCTCAAAGCGGAAGCAATCAGCCCCAGCATTTT	CAWTPQSGSNQPQHF
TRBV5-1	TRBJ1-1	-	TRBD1	TGCGCCAGCAGCTTGACCGGACAGGGATTTGATGAAGCTTTCTTT	CASSLTGQGFDEAFF
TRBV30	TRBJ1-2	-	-	TGTGCCTGGACGACGGAGACAGTCGAGAACTTC	CAWTTETVENF
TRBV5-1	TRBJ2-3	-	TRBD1	TGCGCCAGCAGCTTGGCCACGGGACAGGGGGTAAATACGCAGTATTTT	CASSLATGQGVNTQYF